This T cell receptor (beta chain) was sequenced in a study of read filtering for tumor transcriptome and immune sequencing. Study as a whole: Among patients, 17 to 20 were male and more than 11 female, aged about 45 to 90 (mean about 70). Study-wide results and caveats: The sorted CD138-negative fraction was a mixed bone marrow immune population, not purified T cells. Correlation between methods rose after single-read clonotypes were removed. Roughly four fifths of IR-seq clonotypes had one read, totaling about 4% of reads; RNA-seq: about 69% and 49%.

The CDR3 consists of 17 residues. CDR1 MNHEY and CDR2 SVGAGI come from the germline V gene. The germline V and J ends were trimmed by 0 bases and 5 bases, with 20 bases remaining between them. The library was built from roughly 400 ng RNA with molecular barcoded adaptors for alpha/delta and beta/gamma chains. Each CDR3 protein is one row after TCRdb ran MiXCR on the reads. The table includes 35,000 to 40,000 distinct CDR3 sequences, around 15% detected once. The sample holds many counts of this clonotype. Its antigen is not known. This chain uses TRBV6-5 with TRBJ2-7; tentatively, D is TRBD2 (6 bases). The clonotype originates from a donor aged 40 or over with multiple myeloma. Sequences were obtained from a population of CD138-negative cells sorted from bone marrow. Here the CDR3 reads CASSYSRGPSAKNEQYF. The CDR3 coding sequence is TGTGCCAGCAGTTACTCGCGTGGGCCTAGCGCAAAAAACGAGCAGTACTTC.